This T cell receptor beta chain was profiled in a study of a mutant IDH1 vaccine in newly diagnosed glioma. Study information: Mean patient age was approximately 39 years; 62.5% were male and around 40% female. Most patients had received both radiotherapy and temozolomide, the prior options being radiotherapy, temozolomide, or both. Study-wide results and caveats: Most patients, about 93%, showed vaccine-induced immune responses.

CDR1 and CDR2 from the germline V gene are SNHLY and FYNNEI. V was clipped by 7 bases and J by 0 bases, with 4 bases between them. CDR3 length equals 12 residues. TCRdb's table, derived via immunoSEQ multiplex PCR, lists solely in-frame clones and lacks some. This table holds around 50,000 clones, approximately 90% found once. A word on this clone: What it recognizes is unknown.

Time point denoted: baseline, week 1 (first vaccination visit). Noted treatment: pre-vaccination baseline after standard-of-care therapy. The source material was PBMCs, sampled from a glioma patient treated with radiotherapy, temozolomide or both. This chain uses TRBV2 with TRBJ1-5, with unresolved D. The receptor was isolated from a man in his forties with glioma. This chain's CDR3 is CASKGSNQPQHF. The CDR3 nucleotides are TGTGCCAGCAAGGGTAGCAATCAGCCCCAGCATTTT.